The 9 T cell receptor beta chains below come from one sample, sequenced in a study of blood T cell repertoires in COVID-19. Produced via immunoSEQ multiplex PCR; TCRdb's table is partial and in-frame only. Of over 100,000 clones listed, about 89% were seen once; the top ten hold 5% to 6.5%. Sequencing was carried out using peripheral blood. All receptors come from a human donor in a cohort sampled during active COVID-19.

The genes are TRBV4-1 and TRBJ1-3, with 8 bases lining up with TRBD1. The germline V gene encodes CDR1 MGHRA and CDR2 YSYEKL. The CDR3 is 17 residues long. Trimming at V came to 1 base and at J to 0 bases, leaving 5 bases not matched to a gene. CDR3 region: CASSQGGQVSSGNTIYF. As DNA, the CDR3 is TGCGCCAGCAGCCAAGGGGGACAGGTTAGCTCTGGAAACACCATATATTTT.

The count of this clone is one. The chain carries TRBV2 and TRBJ2-7; 8 positions agree with TRBD2. The CDR3 consists of 15 residues. V gave up 6 bases and J gave up 1 base; unmatched junction bases: 8. From germline, CDR1 is SNHLY and CDR2 FYNNEI. CDR3 residues: CASSPTSALSYEQYF. The CDR3 DNA follows: TGTGCCAGCAGCCCGACTAGCGCCTTATCCTACGAGCAGTACTTC.

This chain links TRBV24-1 with TRBJ2-2, with 9 bases identical to TRBD2. The V gene's germline CDR1 is KGHDR and CDR2 SFDVKD. The CDR3 is 15 amino acids. V trimming: 5 bases; J trimming: 6 bases; junction bases outside the gene matches: 6. CDR3 DNA: TGTGCCACCAGTGGGGGTAGCGGGAGTTCCGGGGAGCTGTTTTTT. This gives the protein CATSGGSGSSGELFF.

The chain carries TRBV4-2 and TRBJ2-7; possibly TRBD1 for D (5 bases). The CDR3 is made up of 14 amino acids. Between the trimmed V and J ends, which lost 4 bases and 0 bases, there was a span of 10 bases. Germline lookup yields CDR1 LGHNA and CDR2 YNFKEQ. The CDR3 region is CASSPSGASYEQYF. The CDR3 DNA reads as TGTGCCAGCAGCCCAAGTGGGGCCTCCTACGAGCAGTACTTC.

CDR3 sequence reads: CASSTPGKQETQYF. CDR3 in DNA: TGTGCCAGTAGTACACCAGGGAAACAAGAGACCCAGTACTTC. This chain links TRBV19 with TRBJ2-5; maybe TRBD1 (5 bases). Germline CDR1 is LNHDA and CDR2 is SQIVND (reference sequence). The CDR3 length is 14 residues. V was trimmed by 4 bases and J by 2 bases, leaving 11 bases between them. The complete variable domain, with remaining parts taken from reference TRBV19 and TRBJ2-5, reads DGGITQSPKYLFRKEGQNVTLSCEQNLNHDAMYWYRQDPGQGLRLIYYSQIVNDFQKGDIAEGYSVSREKKESFPLTVTSAQKNPTAFYLCASSTPGKQETQYFGPGTRLLVL.

The CDR3 DNA sequence: TGTGCCAGCAGCCATCGAACTAAGCTCCCGGGAGGGGCCAACGTCCTGACTTTC. Its translation is CASSHRTKLPGGANVLTF. V gene TRBV11-2 combines with J gene TRBJ2-6; the D gene is possibly TRBD2 (5 bases). Germline-derived CDR1 and CDR2 are SGHAT and FQNNGV. V lost 5 bases and J 4 bases, leaving 21 bases between the germline ends. This CDR3 comprises 18 residues.

This clone was seen more than once but under ten times. This chain links TRBV28 with TRBJ2-1; 14 bases map to TRBD2. CDR1 is MDHEN and CDR2 is SYDVKM in the germline V gene. V shed 3 bases and J 9 bases; nucleotides not matched to a gene: 7. This CDR3 has 16 amino acids. CDR3 in DNA: TGTGCCAGCAGTTTGACTAGCGGGAGGGGGTTGGGTGAGCAGTTCTTC. Its translation is CASSLTSGRGLGEQFF.

Only one count was recorded for this clone. This chain links TRBV7-7 with TRBJ2-5, with TRBD2 identical over 14 bases. Germline V gene sequence: CDR1 SSHAT, CDR2 FNYEAQ (reference sequence). This CDR3 contains 18 residues. The V and J ends lost 6 bases and 5 bases, in that order; junction bases with no gene match: 14. CDR3 nucleotide sequence: TGTGCCAGCAGTCTTACGGCTTCGGGACTAGCGGGAGCGGAGACCCAGTACTTC. Protein product: CASSLTASGLAGAETQYF. The entire variable domain, with the rest obtained from reference TRBV7-7 and TRBJ2-5, is as follows: GAGVSQSPRYKVTKRGQDVTLRCDPISSHATLYWYQQALGQGPEFLTYFNYEAQPDKSGLPSDRFSAERPEGSISTLTIQRTEQRDSAMYRCASSLTASGLAGAETQYFGPGTRLLVL.

The gene calls are TRBV5-5 and TRBJ2-7, with D possibly being TRBD2 (5 bases). The germline CDR1 and CDR2 sequences are SGHKS and YYEKEE (reference sequence). The CDR3 sequence is 15 residues long. V lost 0 bases to trimming and J lost 3 bases, with 13 bases between them. The CDR3 is CASSLAGAEVYEQYF. The CDR3 nucleotides are TGTGCCAGCAGCTTGGCCGGAGCGGAGGTCTACGAGCAGTACTTC.